The following is a TCR beta chain sequence with its context. These data originate in a study of blood T cell repertoires in COVID-19. The CDR3 has 14 residues. The V gene end was trimmed by 7 bases and the J gene end by 4 bases; junction bases not matched to a gene: 5. Looked up from germline, CDR1 is SGHRS and CDR2 is YFSETQ. Original handling: Researchers report that nucleated cell counts were estimated from reference gene primer amplification. Sequencing used immunoSEQ multiplex PCR; TCRdb keeps in-frame clones, though not all of them. The V and J calls and clone size were taken over from that table, and D and trimming were inferred from the DNA. The table has about 160,000 clones, more than 90% seen once.

The origin of this receptor is a man aged 55 to 70 with active or convalescent COVID-19. Sequenced sample: peripheral blood. The V call is TRBV5-1, the J call TRBJ1-4; 9 nucleotides align to TRBD1. CDR3 in amino acids: CASQGTGSNEKLFF. The CDR3 DNA follows: TGCGCCAGCCAGGGGACAGGGAGTAATGAAAAACTGTTTTTT.